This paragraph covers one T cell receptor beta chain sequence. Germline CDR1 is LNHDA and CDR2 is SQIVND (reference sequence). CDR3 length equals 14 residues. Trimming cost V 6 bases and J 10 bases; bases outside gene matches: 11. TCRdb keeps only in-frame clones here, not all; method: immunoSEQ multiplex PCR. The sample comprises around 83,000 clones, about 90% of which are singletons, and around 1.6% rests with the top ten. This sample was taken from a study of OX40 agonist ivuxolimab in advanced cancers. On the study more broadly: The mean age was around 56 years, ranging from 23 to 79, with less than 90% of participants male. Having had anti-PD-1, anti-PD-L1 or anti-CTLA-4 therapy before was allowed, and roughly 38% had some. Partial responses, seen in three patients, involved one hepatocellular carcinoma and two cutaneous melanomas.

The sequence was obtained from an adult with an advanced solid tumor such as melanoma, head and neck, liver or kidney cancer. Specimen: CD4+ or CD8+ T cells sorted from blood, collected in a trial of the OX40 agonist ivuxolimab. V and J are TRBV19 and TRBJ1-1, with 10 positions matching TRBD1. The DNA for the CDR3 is TGTGCCAGTAGGAATGGTGGGGGACAGGGGACAGCTTTCTTT. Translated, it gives CASRNGGGQGTAFF.